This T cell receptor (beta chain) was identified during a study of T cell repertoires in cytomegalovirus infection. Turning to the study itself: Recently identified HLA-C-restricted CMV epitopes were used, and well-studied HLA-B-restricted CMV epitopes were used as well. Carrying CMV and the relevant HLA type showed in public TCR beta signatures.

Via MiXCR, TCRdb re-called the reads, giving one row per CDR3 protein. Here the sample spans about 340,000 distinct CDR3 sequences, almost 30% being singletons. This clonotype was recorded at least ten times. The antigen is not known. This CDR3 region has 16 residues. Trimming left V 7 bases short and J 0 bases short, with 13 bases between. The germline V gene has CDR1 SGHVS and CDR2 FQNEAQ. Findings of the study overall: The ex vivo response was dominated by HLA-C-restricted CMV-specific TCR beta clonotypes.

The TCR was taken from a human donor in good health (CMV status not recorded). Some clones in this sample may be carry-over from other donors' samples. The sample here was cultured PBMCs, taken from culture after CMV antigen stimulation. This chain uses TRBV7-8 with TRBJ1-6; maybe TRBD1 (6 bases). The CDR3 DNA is TGTGCCAGCACCCAACAGGGTAGCTCCTATAATTCACCCCTCCACTTT. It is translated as CASTQQGSSYNSPLHF.